The 9 T cell receptor beta chains given below trace back to one sample, sequenced in a study of blood T cell repertoires in COVID-19. The assay was immunoSEQ multiplex PCR, and TCRdb's table has in-frame clones only and misses some. The sample lists 250,000 or so clones, 75% to 95% occurring once. The sequenced sample consisted of PBMCs or T cells enriched from blood (not recorded which). These receptors all come from a man aged 35 to 55 who had been exposed to COVID-19.

This chain uses TRBV11-3 with TRBJ1-6; TRBD1 matches 7 bases. The CDR3 length is 15 residues. Germline lookup yields CDR1 SGHNT and CDR2 YENEEA. J lost 9 bases, V lost 5 bases, and 10 bases had no gene match. The CDR3 loop is CASSDNRGLGSPLHF. DNA for the CDR3: TGTGCCAGCAGCGACAACAGGGGTCTTGGTTCACCCCTCCACTTT.

This clone is deemed medium-sized. The chain combines TRBV24-1 with TRBJ2-5; 9 nucleotides line up with TRBD2. The CDR3 covers 20 residues. Germline V gene lookup returns CDR1 KGHDR and CDR2 SFDVKD. V dropped 2 bases and J dropped 5; count of bases not matched to a gene: 20. CDR3 in DNA: TGTGCCACCAGTGATTCTCTCCAAAGGGGGCGGTTAGCGGGAGCGGAGACCCAGTACTTC. It codes for CATSDSLQRGRLAGAETQYF.

The chain employs TRBV29-1 and TRBJ1-2; TRBD1 is a possible D gene (5 bases). The germline V gene encodes CDR1 SQVTM and CDR2 ANQGSEA. The CDR3 contains 14 residues. The V end lost 7 bases, the J end lost 5 bases, and 20 bases lay between the germline ends. Here the CDR3 DNA reads TGCAGCGCTGGGAGGGGAGGGGTTGGTTATGGCTACACCTTC. Protein product: CSAGRGGVGYGYTF.

The J gene is TRBJ1-4, the V gene TRBV7-6; perhaps TRBD1 as D (6 bases). Germline assignment: CDR1 SGHVS and CDR2 FNYEAQ. V lost 1 base to trimming and J lost 8 bases, with 11 bases between them. The CDR3 is made up of 14 amino acids. The CDR3 region is CASSLGQGNEKLFF. In nucleotides, the CDR3 is TGTGCCAGCAGCTTAGGGCAGGGGAACGAAAAACTGTTTTTT.

About this clone itself: No conserved phenylalanine or tryptophan ends this CDR3, so it is likely a read error. This chain uses TRBV12-3 or TRBV12-4 with TRBJ1-1; D gene ambiguous. The CDR3 spans 13 residues. V was trimmed by 7 bases and J by 5 bases, leaving 14 bases between them. The CDR3 coding sequence is TGTGCCAGCATTCTGACATCTGGGACTGAAGCTTTCGTT. Its translation is CASILTSGTEAFV.

The chain uses TRBV24-1 and TRBJ2-5; TRBD2 agrees at 7 bases. CDR3 length equals 16 residues. Germline V gene sequence: CDR1 KGHDR, CDR2 SFDVKD. The trim removed 4 bases at V and 0 bases at J, leaving 7 bases unmatched. Here the CDR3 reads CATSEGGEGYQETQYF. CDR3 DNA: TGTGCCACCAGTGAAGGCGGGGAGGGCTACCAAGAGACCCAGTACTTC.

This chain connects TRBV7-2 to TRBJ2-1; possibly TRBD1 for D (7 bases). The CDR3 has 13 amino acids. Germline-derived CDR1 and CDR2 are SGHTA and FQGNSA. The V and J ends lost 1 base and 14 bases respectively, with 15 bases between them. The CDR3 DNA sequence: TGTGCCAGCAGCTTAGAAAAACCAGGGGGGAAGTTCTTC. It yields the protein CASSLEKPGGKFF.

This chain uses TRBV28 with TRBJ2-1, with D maybe TRBD2 (7 bases). The germline gives CDR1 MDHEN, CDR2 SYDVKM. The CDR3 loop spans 15 amino acids. V lost 4 bases and J 2 bases, leaving 12 bases between the germline ends. CDR3 loop: CASSSQRDTYNEQFF. The CDR3 DNA sequence: TGTGCCAGCAGTTCTCAGCGGGACACCTACAATGAGCAGTTCTTC.

J is TRBJ2-7 and V is TRBV11-3; no reliable D call. V lost 1 base to trimming and J lost 2 bases, with 12 bases between them. CDR1 SGHNT and CDR2 YENEEA come from the germline V gene. This CDR3 region has 15 residues. The CDR3 nucleotides read TGTGCCAGCAGCTTAGGTGACTCCCTCACCTACGAGCAGTACTTC. Its translation is CASSLGDSLTYEQYF.